This T cell receptor (beta chain) is from a study of blood T cell repertoires in COVID-19. Study-level background: Acute and convalescent COVID-19 samples came from the United States, Italy and Spain. PBMCs, B-cell-depleted T cells, or T cells provided the cDNA or gDNA that made up the material.

Germline assignment: CDR1 MNHEY and CDR2 SVGAGI. The CDR3 loop spans 13 amino acids. Trimming shortened V by 4 bases and J by 7 bases, and 13 bases separated the two germline ends. While infection was still active, Seattle patients were enrolled and then followed longitudinally. Per the original methods: Estimates of nucleated cell counts were drawn from the amplification of reference gene primers. TCRdb keeps only in-frame clones here, not all; method: immunoSEQ multiplex PCR. That table is the source of V, J and clone size, and D and trimming were worked out from the DNA. The sample records about 350,000 clones, approximately 89% being singletons.

The sample was peripheral blood. This chain uses TRBV6-5 with TRBJ1-2, with D uncertain. This clonotype was sampled from a woman aged 55-69 years with COVID-19, enrolled during active disease. CDR3 nucleotide sequence: TGTGCCAGCAGTTTAGGCTCCGCGGGTGGCTACACCTTC. It yields the protein CASSLGSAGGYTF.